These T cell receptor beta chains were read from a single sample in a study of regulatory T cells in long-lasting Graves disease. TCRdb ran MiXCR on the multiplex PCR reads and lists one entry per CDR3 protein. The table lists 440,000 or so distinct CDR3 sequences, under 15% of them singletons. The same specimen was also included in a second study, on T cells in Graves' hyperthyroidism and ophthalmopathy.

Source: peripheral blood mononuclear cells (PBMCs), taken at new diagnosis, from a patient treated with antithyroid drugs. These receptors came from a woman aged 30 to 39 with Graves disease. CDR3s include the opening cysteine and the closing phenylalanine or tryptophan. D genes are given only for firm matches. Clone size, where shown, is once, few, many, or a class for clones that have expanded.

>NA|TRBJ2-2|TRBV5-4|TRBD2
TGTGCCAGCAGCTTGCTACTAGCGGGGACGAACACCGGGGAGCTGTTTTTT
CASSLLLAGTNTGELFF
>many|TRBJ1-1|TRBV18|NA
TGTGCCAGCTCACCAGGGCACACTGAAGCTTTCTTT
CASSPGHTEAFF
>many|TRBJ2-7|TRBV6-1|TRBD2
TGTGCCAGCAAAGAGCGGGAGGGCGACGAGCAGTACTTC
CASKEREGDEQYF
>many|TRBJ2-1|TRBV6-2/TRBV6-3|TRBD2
TGTGCCAGCAGTTACGGGGCCTCCTCTAGCGGAGCATACAATGAGCAGTTCTTC
CASSYGASSSGAYNEQFF
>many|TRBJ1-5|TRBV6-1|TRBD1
TGTGCCAGCAAAATGGGACAGACCAATCAGCCCCAGCATTTT
CASKMGQTNQPQHF
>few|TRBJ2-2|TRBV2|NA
TGTGCCGGCCTGGCAGGGCGGAACACCGGGGAGCTGTTTTTT
CAGLAGRNTGELFF
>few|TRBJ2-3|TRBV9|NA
TGTGCCAGCAGCGTAGTCACTAGCACAGATACGCAGTATTTT
CASSVVTSTDTQYF
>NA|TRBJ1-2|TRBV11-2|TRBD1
TGTGCCAGCAGCCAGGGGACAGTCGGAGGTTTGGAGGGCTACACCTTC
CASSQGTVGGLEGYTF
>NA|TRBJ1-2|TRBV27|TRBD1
TGTGCCAGCAGAAAGATGGACAGGGGGATCAACGGCTACACCTTC
CASRKMDRGINGYTF
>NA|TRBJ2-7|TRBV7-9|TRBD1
TGTGCCGGGTTGGGGCCCGCGACAGGGTCCTACGAGCAGTACTTC
CAGLGPATGSYEQYF
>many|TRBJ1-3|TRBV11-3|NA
TGTGCCAGCAGCCTCGGGGACGCTCCAGGAAACACCATATATTTT
CASSLGDAPGNTIYF
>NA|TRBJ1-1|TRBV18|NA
TGTGCCAGCTCACAAGGCAGGGGCGAAACTGAAGCTTTCTTT
CASSQGRGETEAFF
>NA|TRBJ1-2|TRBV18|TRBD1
TGTGCCAGCTCACAGGCGGGACAGGGTACCTATGGCTACACCTTC
CASSQAGQGTYGYTF
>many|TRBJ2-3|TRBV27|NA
TGTGCCAGCAGTTTTTTCGGCGCGGAGCTCACAGATACGCAGTATTTT
CASSFFGAELTDTQYF
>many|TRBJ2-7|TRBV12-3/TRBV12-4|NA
TGTGCCTCCCTCCCTAGCGACTCCTACGAGCAGTACTTC
CASLPSDSYEQYF
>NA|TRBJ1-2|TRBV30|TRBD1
TGTGCCTGGCATAGGGACAGGCGCTACACCTTC
CAWHRDRRYTF
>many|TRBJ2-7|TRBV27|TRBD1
TGTGCCAGCAGTTTTCAGGGGGCCGGAGTCTACGAGCAGTACTTC
CASSFQGAGVYEQYF
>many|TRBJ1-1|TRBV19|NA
TGTGCCAGTAGTAGTTATAGCGAGACTGAAGCTTTCTTT
CASSSYSETEAFF
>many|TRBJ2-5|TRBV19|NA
TGTGCCAGTAGTTGGCAGCTCCAAGAGACCCAGTACTTC
CASSWQLQETQYF
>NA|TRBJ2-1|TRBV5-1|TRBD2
TGCGCCAGCAGCCCGGGACTAGCGGGAGCGGCCCACAATGAGCAGTTCTTC
CASSPGLAGAAHNEQFF
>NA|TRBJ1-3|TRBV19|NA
TGTGCCAGTAGTATTTGGGAGCAGGGTCCTGGAAACACCATATATTTT
CASSIWEQGPGNTIYF
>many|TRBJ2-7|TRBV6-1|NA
TGTGCCAGCAGCCCGTCCGGCTTCTACGAGCAGTACTTC
CASSPSGFYEQYF
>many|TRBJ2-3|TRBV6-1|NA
TGTGCCAGCAGGACAGGTGCGGGAGTGGTTGGGACAGATACGCAGTATTTT
CASRTGAGVVGTDTQYF
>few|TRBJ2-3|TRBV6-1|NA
TGTGCCAGCAGTCAACGGCCCTCAGATACGCAGTATTTT
CASSQRPSDTQYF
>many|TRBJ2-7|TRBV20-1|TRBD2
TGCAGTGCTAGAGCCACTAGCGGAAGTCCCTACGAGCAGTACTTC
CSARATSGSPYEQYF
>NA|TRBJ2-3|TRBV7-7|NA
TGTGCCAGCAGCTTGGGCGACACAGATACGCGGTATTTT
CASSLGDTDTRYF
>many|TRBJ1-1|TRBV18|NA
TGTGCCAGCTCCCAAGGGGTCAGGGACACTGAAGCTTTCTTT
CASSQGVRDTEAFF
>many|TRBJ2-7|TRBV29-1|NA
TGCAGCGTGGCAAGTCCGGGACTGGAGGAAGAGCAGTACTTC
CSVASPGLEEEQYF
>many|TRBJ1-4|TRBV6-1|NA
TGTGCCAGCAGCCGGGAAAAACTGTTTTTT
CASSREKLFF
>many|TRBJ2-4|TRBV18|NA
TGTGCCAGTTCACCACCGTTAAGGGGAAACATTCAGTACTTC
CASSPPLRGNIQYF
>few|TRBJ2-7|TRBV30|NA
TGTGCCTGGAGTGTAACCCCCCCTGTGGGGTACTCCTACGAGCAGTACTTC
CAWSVTPPVGYSYEQYF
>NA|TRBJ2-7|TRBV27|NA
TGTGCCAGCAGTTCAGGGTGGTCCTACGAGCAGTACTTC
CASSSGWSYEQYF
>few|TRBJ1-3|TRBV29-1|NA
TGCAGCGTTGCGAGTCAGGGTGGCGGAAACACCATATATTTT
CSVASQGGGNTIYF
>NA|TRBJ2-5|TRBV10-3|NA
TGTGCCACGTCGCAGGGTGAGGAGACCCAGTACTTC
CATSQGEETQYF
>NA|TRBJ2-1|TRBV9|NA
TGTGCCAGCAGCTCCTCCGGGACCCCCTACAATGAGCAGTTCTTC
CASSSSGTPYNEQFF
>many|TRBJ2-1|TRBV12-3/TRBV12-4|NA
TGTGCCAGCAGTTACGCGGATAGCAATGAGCAGTTCTTC
CASSYADSNEQFF
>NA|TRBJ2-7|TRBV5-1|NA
TGCGCCAGCCGCCTGGCCCACGAGCAGTACTTC
CASRLAHEQYF
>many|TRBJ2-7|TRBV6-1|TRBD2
TGTGCCAGCAGGCTCGGGACTAGCGTATCCTACGAGCAGTACTTC
CASRLGTSVSYEQYF
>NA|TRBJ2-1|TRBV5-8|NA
TGTGCCAGCAGCTTGGCAGGGCAGTTCTTC
CASSLAGQFF
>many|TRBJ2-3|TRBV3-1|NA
TGTGCCAGCAGCCAAACTAGTACCCTGTATACAGATACGCAGTATTTT
CASSQTSTLYTDTQYF
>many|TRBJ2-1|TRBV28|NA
TGTGCCAGCTACTTGCCCGGGACCGTACCCAATGAGCAGTTCTTC
CASYLPGTVPNEQFF
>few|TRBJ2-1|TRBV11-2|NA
TGTGCCAGCAGCCCTAACCTCCGGGGTTTGGACAATGAGCAGTTCTTC
CASSPNLRGLDNEQFF
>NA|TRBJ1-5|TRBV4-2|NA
TGTGCCAGCAGCCAAGATGGCCCCGCCAGTGGCAATCAGCCCCAGCATTTT
CASSQDGPASGNQPQHF